The 21 T cell receptor beta chains reported below all come from one sample, sequenced in a study of blood T cell repertoires in COVID-19. The protocol was immunoSEQ multiplex PCR, while the TCRdb copy is restricted to in-frame clones and leaves out a portion. The table lists more than 350,000 clones, about 83% of them singletons. The sequenced material came from PBMCs or T cells enriched from blood (not recorded which). These receptor sequences come from a woman in her 50s who had recovered from COVID-19.

This chain connects TRBV4-2 to TRBJ2-3, with 10 positions matching TRBD2. This CDR3 has 16 residues. Looked up from germline, CDR1 is LGHNA and CDR2 is YNFKEQ. The junction had 4 bases not matched to a gene; V was cut back by 1 base and J by 3 bases. The CDR3 region has the DNA TGTGCCAGCAGCCAAGTGAGCGGGGGGGCGACAGATACGCAGTATTTT. Its protein is CASSQVSGGATDTQYF.

This clone was observed a single time. This sequence joins TRBV7-2 and TRBJ1-1, with 9 bases that match TRBD1. In germline, CDR1 is SGHTA, CDR2 FQGNSA. J gave up 5 bases and V 1 base, and 5 bases lay outside the gene matches. There are 15 residues in the CDR3. CDR3 sequence: CASSLGSTGGTEAFF. The CDR3 coding sequence is TGTGCCAGCAGCTTAGGGTCGACAGGGGGGACTGAAGCTTTCTTT.

This chain links TRBV28 with TRBJ2-5; 8 bases map to TRBD1. Germline V gene lookup returns CDR1 MDHEN and CDR2 SYDVKM. Unmatched junction bases numbered 16, after V lost 7 bases and J lost 3 bases. This CDR3 contains 17 residues. The CDR3 nucleotides are TGTGCCAGCACCCGTTTCCGACAGGGGTTGGCGAAAGAGACCCAGTACTTC. Translating it yields CASTRFRQGLAKETQYF.

The J gene is TRBJ1-4, the V gene TRBV5-1; D uncertain. The germline CDR1 and CDR2 sequences are SGHRS and YFSETQ. The CDR3 spans 15 residues. V lost 0 bases to trimming and J lost 0 bases, with 6 bases between them. CDR3 residues: CASSLGHSTNEKLFF. Here the CDR3 DNA reads TGCGCCAGCAGCTTGGGGCATTCAACTAATGAAAAACTGTTTTTT.

The sample holds a few counts of this clone. The rearrangement links TRBV3-1 (or the pseudogene TRBV3-2) to TRBJ1-2; no clear D. V gave up 0 bases and J gave up 4 bases, with 6 bases separating them. CDR1 LGHDT and CDR2 YNNKEL come from the germline V gene (reference sequence). The CDR3 covers 13 residues. CDR3 in amino acids: CASSQERSYGYTF. The CDR3 DNA is TGTGCCAGCAGCCAAGAAAGGAGCTATGGCTACACCTTC.

The rearrangement joins TRBV4-1 to TRBJ1-2; TRBD1 might be the D (6 bases). This CDR3 is 16 amino acids long. Germline V gene data show CDR1 as MGHRA and CDR2 as YSYEKL. V lost 4 bases, J lost 5 bases, and 20 bases lay in between. This CDR3 is CASSPGLVRGAYGYTF. Written as DNA, the CDR3 is TGCGCCAGCAGCCCCGGATTGGTGCGGGGGGCTTATGGCTACACCTTC.

The chain couples TRBV18 to TRBJ1-6; no definite D call. Germline V lookup: CDR1 KGHSH, CDR2 LQKENI. The CDR3 runs 13 residues. Trimming stripped 4 bases from V and 7 bases from J, with 8 bases between. The CDR3: CASSLRQNSPLHF. CDR3 in DNA: TGTGCCAGCTCACTGAGACAAAATTCACCCCTCCACTTT.

This clone is a singleton in its sample. The V gene is TRBV19, the J gene TRBJ2-4; 8 bases align to TRBD2. Germline CDR1 and CDR2: LNHDA and SQIVND (reference sequence). This CDR3 region has 13 residues. The V and J ends lost 5 bases and 7 bases, in that order; junction bases with no gene match: 4. CDR3 sequence reads: CASSFRGGNIQYF. DNA for the CDR3: TGTGCCAGTAGTTTCCGGGGGGGGAACATTCAGTACTTC.

V is TRBV28 and J is TRBJ1-2; TRBD1 aligns across 8 bases. CDR1 is MDHEN and CDR2 is SYDVKM in the germline V gene. J gave up 5 bases and V 3 bases, and 8 bases lay outside the gene matches. The length of the CDR3 is 15 residues. Here the CDR3 DNA reads TGTGCCAGCAGTTTTGGGGGACAGGTGGGGTATGGCTACACCTTC. It encodes CASSFGGQVGYGYTF.

The genes are TRBV6-5 and TRBJ1-6, with a possible D match to TRBD1 (6 bases). Between the trimmed V and J ends, which lost 2 bases and 11 bases, there was a span of 7 bases. The CDR3 is made up of 12 amino acids. Germline V gene lookup returns CDR1 MNHEY and CDR2 SVGAGI. The CDR3 DNA reads as TGTGCCAGCAGTTACAGGGACACACCCCTCCACTTT. As protein: CASSYRDTPLHF.

This clone was picked up one time. The V and J genes are TRBV19 and TRBJ1-4; D not certain. The germline gives CDR1 LNHDA, CDR2 SQIVND (reference sequence). CDR3 size: 12 residues. V dropped 5 bases and J dropped 8 bases, with 9 bases sitting between them. The CDR3 spells CASSVPREKLFF. The CDR3 DNA sequence: TGTGCCAGTAGTGTACCTAGGGAAAAACTGTTTTTT.

The CDR3 is CASMTSGGCGQFF. The CDR3 coding sequence is TGTGCCAGTATGACTAGCGGGGGGTGTGGGCAGTTCTTC. V is TRBV2 and J is TRBJ2-1, with 13 nucleotides matching TRBD2. Germline lookup yields CDR1 SNHLY and CDR2 FYNNEI. V shed 9 bases, J shed 12 bases, and the junction held 8 bases outside the gene matches. CDR3 length: 13 residues.

J is TRBJ1-6 and V is TRBV25-1; the match to TRBD1 covers 9 bases. The ends lost 6 bases at V and 9 bases at J; junction bases unmatched: 3. The CDR3 consists of 13 residues. From germline, CDR1 is MGHDK and CDR2 SYGVNS. CDR3 nucleotides: TGTGCCAGCAGACAGGGGGCTATTTCACCCCTCCACTTT. Encoded protein: CASRQGAISPLHF.

The chain recombines TRBV10-3 with TRBJ1-1; 7 positions agree with TRBD1. The CDR3 has 14 amino acids. The germline CDR1 and CDR2 sequences are ENHRY and SYGVKD. The ends lost 4 bases at V and 1 base at J; junction bases unmatched: 3. CDR3 sequence (DNA): TGTGCCATCAGTGGACGACAGGGGAACACTGAAGCTTTCTTT. As protein: CAISGRQGNTEAFF.

The chain combines TRBV5-4 with TRBJ2-7; possible D gene TRBD2, 6 bases. Trimming removed 3 bases at V and 4 bases at J, with 14 bases between. The CDR3 runs 14 residues. Germline V gene data show CDR1 as SGHNT and CDR2 as YYREEE (reference sequence). The CDR3 sequence: CASSSGTSLYEQYF. The CDR3 DNA is TGTGCCAGCAGCTCCGGGACTTCACTTTACGAGCAGTACTTC.

The CDR3: CASSGTVKNSPLHF. The CDR3 coding sequence is TGTGCCAGCAGTGGGACAGTAAAAAATTCACCCCTCCACTTT. V is TRBV3-1 (or the pseudogene TRBV3-2) and J is TRBJ1-6; 7 bases line up with TRBD1. Unmatched junction bases numbered 6, after V lost 6 bases and J lost 7 bases. Germline V CDR1 and CDR2: LGHDT, YNNKEL (reference sequence). CDR3 length: 14 amino acids.

The chain is built from TRBV10-2 and TRBJ1-1; 7 nucleotides line up with TRBD1. The length of the CDR3 is 13 residues. Per the germline V gene, CDR1 is WSHSY and CDR2 is SAAADI. The trim removed 5 bases at V and 1 base at J, leaving 1 base unmatched. CDR3 protein: CASSPGGNTEAFF. CDR3 DNA sequence: TGCGCCAGCAGTCCAGGGGGGAACACTGAAGCTTTCTTT.

The chain has TRBV20-1 and TRBJ1-1; 8 nucleotides agree with TRBD1. The germline CDR1 and CDR2 sequences are DFQATT and SNEGSKA (reference sequence). The CDR3 is 12 amino acids. The V gene end was trimmed by 3 bases and the J gene end by 8 bases; junction bases not matched to a gene: 5. DNA for the CDR3: TGCAGTGCTAGTTCCGGGGACAGGGAAGCTTTCTTT. It specifies CSASSGDREAFF.

The chain uses TRBV28 and TRBJ1-5; weak D call: TRBD1 (6 bases). Germline V gene sequence: CDR1 MDHEN, CDR2 SYDVKM. The V end lost 6 bases, the J end lost 4 bases, and 16 bases lay between the germline ends. There are 15 residues in the CDR3. CDR3 nucleotides: TGTGCCAGCAGACAGGGATTCCAAAGAAATCAGCCCCAGCATTTT. Encoded protein: CASRQGFQRNQPQHF.

This clone was counted between two and nine times. The chain combines TRBV11-1 with TRBJ1-1; no clear D. There are 11 residues in the CDR3. The V gene's germline CDR1 is SGHAT and CDR2 FQDESV (reference sequence). Trimming removed 4 bases from V and 5 bases from J, with 5 bases in between. CDR3 amino acids: CASSSFTEAFF. In DNA form, the CDR3 reads TGTGCCAGCAGCTCGTTTACTGAAGCTTTCTTT.

The rearrangement links TRBV9 to TRBJ1-4; a possible D gene is TRBD1 (5 bases). The ends were cut back, 3 bases at V and 13 bases at J, with 16 bases in the middle. Germline CDR1 SGDLS, CDR2 YYNGEE. CDR3 size: 13 residues. The CDR3 here is CASSAPGGLRLFF. The CDR3 nucleotides read TGTGCCAGCAGCGCCCCGGGGGGATTGCGACTGTTTTTT.